The clone carrying this T cell receptor (beta chain) came up many times. Its antigen is still unknown. Time point meaning: newly diagnosed GD, antithyroid drugs for less than 3 months. Scientists built the TCR library using RNA that was extracted from PBMCs. Through Arm-PCR of CDR3 regions and iRepertoire HTBI primers, TCR beta libraries were built. TCRdb analysed the multiplex PCR reads with MiXCR anew, one entry per CDR3 protein. This table holds about 210,000 distinct CDR3 sequences, less than 20% found once. The V and J ends lost 3 bases and 10 bases, in that order; junction bases with no gene match: 5. The CDR3 has 12 amino acids. CDR1 and CDR2 from the germline V gene are SGHTA and FQGNSA. The entry originates in a study of regulatory T cells in long-lasting Graves disease. Study-wide findings and caveats: Authors noted too few samples as a limitation.

The data also belong to a second study, concerning T cells in Graves' hyperthyroidism and ophthalmopathy. Per that paper: Those patients with uncontrolled infection, other autoimmune disease, pregnancy or lactation were excluded.

The chain combines TRBV7-2 with TRBJ2-5, with 7 bases identical to TRBD2. Source: peripheral blood mononuclear cells (PBMCs), taken at new diagnosis, from a patient treated with antithyroid drugs. The TCR comes from a woman aged 30 to 39 with Graves disease. This CDR3 reads CASSFASSGQYF. The CDR3, as DNA: TGTGCCAGCAGCTTTGCATCTAGCGGCCAGTACTTC.